This TCR beta chain was identified in a study of cytomegalovirus exposure and HLA in healthy donors. Study-wide points: Generally TCR sequences proved uncommon, though certain public TCRs appeared in numerous donors. According to a later analysis, most TCR beta chains associated with CMV appeared HLA-restricted.

About this clone itself: Its antigen is unidentified.

CDR3 size: 16 residues. Germline V gene lookup returns CDR1 MDHEN and CDR2 SYDVKM. V was trimmed by 2 bases and J by 7 bases, leaving 17 bases between them. Researchers ran the PCR with 60 Vbeta and 13 Jbeta primers. The protocol was immunoSEQ multiplex PCR, while the TCRdb copy is restricted to in-frame clones and leaves out a portion. The sample holds some 100,000 clones, under 80% seen once. The receptor comes from a woman in her late teens or twenties in good health and CMV-seropositive. Input material: PBMCs. The chain carries TRBV28 and TRBJ1-4, with D possibly TRBD1 on 5 matching bases. In nucleotides, the CDR3 is TGTGCCAGCAGTTTAGTCAGCATTCTCCAGGGTGAAAAACTGTTTTTT. This gives the protein CASSLVSILQGEKLFF.